This T cell receptor beta chain was recorded in a study of T cell changes during pregnancy in multiple sclerosis. Here immunoSEQ multiplex PCR was the method, and the copy in TCRdb shows in-frame clones only, minus some. Of some 120,000 clones listed, roughly 90% are singletons. In germline, CDR1 is MDHEN, CDR2 SYDVKM. The germline V and J ends were trimmed by 10 bases and 5 bases, with 15 bases remaining between them. This CDR3 has 13 residues. J is TRBJ1-5 and V is TRBV28, with D possibly TRBD1 on 6 matching bases. The sample here was peripheral blood, taken in the third trimester of pregnancy. This sequence was found in a female donor with multiple sclerosis, enrolled in a pregnancy study. The CDR3: CAIEGGQYQPQHF. CDR3 nucleotide sequence: TGTGCCATCGAGGGCGGACAGTATCAGCCCCAGCATTTT.